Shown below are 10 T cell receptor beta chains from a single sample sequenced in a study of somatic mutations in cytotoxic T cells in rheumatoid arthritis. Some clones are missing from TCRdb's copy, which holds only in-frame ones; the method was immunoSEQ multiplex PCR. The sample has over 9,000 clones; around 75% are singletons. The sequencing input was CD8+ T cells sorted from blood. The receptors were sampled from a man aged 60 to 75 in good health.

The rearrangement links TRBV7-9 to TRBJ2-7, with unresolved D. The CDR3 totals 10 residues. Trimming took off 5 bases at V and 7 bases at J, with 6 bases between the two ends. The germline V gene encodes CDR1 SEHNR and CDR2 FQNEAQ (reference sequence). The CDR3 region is CASSLTEQYF. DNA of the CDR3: TGTGCCAGCAGCCTGACAGAGCAGTACTTC.

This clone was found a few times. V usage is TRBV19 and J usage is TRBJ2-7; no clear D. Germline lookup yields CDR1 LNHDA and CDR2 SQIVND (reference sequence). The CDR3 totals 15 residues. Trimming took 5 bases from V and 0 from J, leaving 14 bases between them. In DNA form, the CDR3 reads TGTGCCAGTAGTGTCGGACGGAATCCCTCCTACGAGCAGTACTTC. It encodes CASSVGRNPSYEQYF. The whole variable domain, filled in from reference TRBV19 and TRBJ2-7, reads DGGITQSPKYLFRKEGQNVTLSCEQNLNHDAMYWYRQDPGQGLRLIYYSQIVNDFQKGDIAEGYSVSREKKESFPLTVTSAQKNPTAFYLCASSVGRNPSYEQYFGPGTRLTVT.

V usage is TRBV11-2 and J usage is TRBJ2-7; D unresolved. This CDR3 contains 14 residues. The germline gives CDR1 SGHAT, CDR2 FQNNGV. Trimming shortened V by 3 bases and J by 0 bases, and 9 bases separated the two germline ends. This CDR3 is CASSLKGSSYEQYF. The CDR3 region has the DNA TGTGCCAGCAGCTTGAAGGGTAGCTCCTACGAGCAGTACTTC.

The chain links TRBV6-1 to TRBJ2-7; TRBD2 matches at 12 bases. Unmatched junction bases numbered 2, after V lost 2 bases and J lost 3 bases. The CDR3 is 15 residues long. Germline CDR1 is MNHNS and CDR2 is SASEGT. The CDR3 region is CASSEKTSGSYEQYF. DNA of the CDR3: TGTGCCAGCAGTGAAAAGACTAGCGGGAGCTACGAGCAGTACTTC.

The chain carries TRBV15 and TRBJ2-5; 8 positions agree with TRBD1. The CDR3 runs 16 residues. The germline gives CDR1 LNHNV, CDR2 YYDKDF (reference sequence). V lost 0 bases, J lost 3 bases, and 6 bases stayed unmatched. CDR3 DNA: TGTGCCACCAGCAGAGATGATTTGGACAGGGAAGAGACCCAGTACTTC. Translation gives CATSRDDLDREETQYF.

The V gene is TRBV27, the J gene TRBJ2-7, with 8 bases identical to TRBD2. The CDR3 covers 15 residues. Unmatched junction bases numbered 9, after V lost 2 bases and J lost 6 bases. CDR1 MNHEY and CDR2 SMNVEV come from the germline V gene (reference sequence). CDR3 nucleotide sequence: TGTGCCAGCAGTTTAACGGGAGGGCTGAGGGCCGAGCAGTACTTC. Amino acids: CASSLTGGLRAEQYF.

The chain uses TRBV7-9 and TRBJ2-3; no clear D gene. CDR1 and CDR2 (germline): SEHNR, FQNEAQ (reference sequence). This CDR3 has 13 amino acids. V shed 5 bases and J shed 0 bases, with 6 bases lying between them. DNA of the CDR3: TGTGCCAGCAGCCTAGACAGCACAGATACGCAGTATTTT. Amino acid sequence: CASSLDSTDTQYF.

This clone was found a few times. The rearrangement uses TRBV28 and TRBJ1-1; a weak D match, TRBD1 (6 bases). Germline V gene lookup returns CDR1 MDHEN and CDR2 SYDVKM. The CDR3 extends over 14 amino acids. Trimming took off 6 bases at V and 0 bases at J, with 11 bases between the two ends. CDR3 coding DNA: TGTGCCAGCAGCCCTACAGGGTTGAACACTGAAGCTTTCTTT. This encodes CASSPTGLNTEAFF.

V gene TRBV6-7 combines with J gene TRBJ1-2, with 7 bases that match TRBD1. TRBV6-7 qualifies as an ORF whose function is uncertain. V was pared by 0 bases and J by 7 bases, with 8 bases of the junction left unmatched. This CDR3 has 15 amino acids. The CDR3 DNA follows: TGTGCCAGCAGTTACTCTACAGGGGTCCCCAGTGGCTACACCTTC. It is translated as CASSYSTGVPSGYTF.

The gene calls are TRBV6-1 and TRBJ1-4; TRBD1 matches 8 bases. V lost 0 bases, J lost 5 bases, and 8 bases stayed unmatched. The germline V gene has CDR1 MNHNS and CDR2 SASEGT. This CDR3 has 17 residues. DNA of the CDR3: TGTGCCAGCAGTGAAGCGAACAGGGGGGGCATCAATGAAAAACTGTTTTTT. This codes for CASSEANRGGINEKLFF.